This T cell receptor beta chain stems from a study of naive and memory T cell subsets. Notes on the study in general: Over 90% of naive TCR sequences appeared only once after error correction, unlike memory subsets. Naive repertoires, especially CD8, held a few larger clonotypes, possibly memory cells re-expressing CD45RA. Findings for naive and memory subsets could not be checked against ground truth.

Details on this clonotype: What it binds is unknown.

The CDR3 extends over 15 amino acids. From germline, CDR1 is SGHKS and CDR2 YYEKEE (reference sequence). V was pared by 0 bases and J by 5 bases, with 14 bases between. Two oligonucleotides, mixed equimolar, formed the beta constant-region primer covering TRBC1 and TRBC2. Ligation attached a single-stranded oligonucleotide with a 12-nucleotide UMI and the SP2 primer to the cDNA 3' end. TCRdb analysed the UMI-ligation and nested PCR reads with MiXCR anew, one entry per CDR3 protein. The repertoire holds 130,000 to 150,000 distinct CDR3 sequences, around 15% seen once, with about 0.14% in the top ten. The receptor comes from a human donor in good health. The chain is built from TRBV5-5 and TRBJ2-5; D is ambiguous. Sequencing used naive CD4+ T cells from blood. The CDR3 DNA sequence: TGTGCCAGCAGCTTGGGGGCTGGTGAGAAGGAGACCCAGTACTTC. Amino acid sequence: CASSLGAGEKETQYF.